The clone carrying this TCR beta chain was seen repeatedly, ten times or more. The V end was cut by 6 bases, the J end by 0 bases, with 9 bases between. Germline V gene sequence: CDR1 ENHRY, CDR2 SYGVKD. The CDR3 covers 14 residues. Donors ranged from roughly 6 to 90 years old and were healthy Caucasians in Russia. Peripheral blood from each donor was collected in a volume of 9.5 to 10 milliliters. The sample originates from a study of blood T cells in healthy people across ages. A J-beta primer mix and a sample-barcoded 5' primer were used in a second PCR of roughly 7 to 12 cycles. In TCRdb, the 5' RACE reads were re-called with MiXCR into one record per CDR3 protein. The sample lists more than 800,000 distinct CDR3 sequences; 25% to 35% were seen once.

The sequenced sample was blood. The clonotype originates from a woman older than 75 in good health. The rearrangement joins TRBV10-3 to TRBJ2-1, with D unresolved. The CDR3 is CAIRSGTSYNEQFF. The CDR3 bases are TGTGCCATCAGAAGTGGAACCTCCTACAATGAGCAGTTCTTC.